Below, 11 T cell receptor beta chains from the same sample are listed, as sequenced in a study of OX40 agonist ivuxolimab in advanced cancers. The method was immunoSEQ multiplex PCR; TCRdb's version includes in-frame clones alone and lacks a portion of them. The profile shows roughly 75,000 clones, around 87% of them singletons. The specimen comprised CD4+ or CD8+ T cells sorted from blood, sampled in a trial of the OX40 agonist ivuxolimab. The source of these receptors is an adult with an advanced solid tumor such as melanoma, head and neck, liver or kidney cancer.

This chain connects TRBV28 to TRBJ2-7; D not resolved. Germline V gene data show CDR1 as MDHEN and CDR2 as SYDVKM. V lost 5 bases and J lost 0, with 17 bases in between. CDR3 length: 16 amino acids. Here the CDR3 reads CASSPGVAHSSYEQYF. CDR3 coding DNA: TGTGCCAGCAGTCCCGGAGTGGCCCACAGCTCCTACGAGCAGTACTTC.

This sequence joins TRBV5-4 and TRBJ2-3; 9 positions agree with TRBD1. Trimming cost V 4 bases and J 6 bases; bases outside gene matches: 6. The CDR3 covers 14 residues. Germline V gives CDR1 SGHNT, CDR2 YYREEE (reference sequence). The DNA for the CDR3 is TGTGCCAGCAGCGAACAGGGGGCAGGGGATACGCAGTATTTT. As protein: CASSEQGAGDTQYF.

The genes are TRBV18 and TRBJ2-7, with TRBD2 identical over 7 bases. V lost 1 base to trimming and J lost 3 bases; unmatched junction nucleotides: 0. CDR3 length equals 13 residues. The germline CDR1 and CDR2 sequences are KGHSH and LQKENI. CDR3 nucleotide sequence: TGTGCCAGCTCACCACGCGGGGGCTACGAGCAGTACTTC. It translates to CASSPRGGYEQYF.

There are a few counts of this clone. The rearrangement uses TRBV2 and TRBJ2-3; 9 bases are shared with TRBD2. The CDR3 extends over 15 amino acids. V dropped 4 bases and J dropped 1; count of bases not matched to a gene: 3. Germline V CDR1 and CDR2: SNHLY, FYNNEI. The CDR3 nucleotides are TGTGCCAGCAGTGGAGGCGGGAGGGGCACAGATACGCAGTATTTT. Residues: CASSGGGRGTDTQYF. Combining the CDR3 with reference TRBV2 and TRBJ2-3 gives the whole variable domain EPEVTQTPSHQVTQMGQEVILRCVPISNHLYFYWYRQILGQKVEFLVSFYNNEISEKSEIFDDQFSVERPDGSNFTLKIRSTKLEDSAMYFCASSGGGRGTDTQYFGPGTRLTVL.

This clone was found a few times. J is TRBJ1-5 and V is TRBV19, with D possibly being TRBD1 (6 bases). The V end was cut by 3 bases, the J end by 1 base, with 13 bases between. Germline V gene sequence: CDR1 LNHDA, CDR2 SQIVND (reference sequence). CDR3 length: 16 residues. DNA for the CDR3: TGTGCCAGTAGTATCCGACAGGCCGAGAGCAATCAGCCCCAGCATTTT. This sequence encodes CASSIRQAESNQPQHF.

The table lists this clone with a few counts. The chain joins TRBV6-5 to TRBJ1-6; maybe TRBD1 (5 bases). The CDR3 loop spans 11 amino acids. Trimming shortened V by 5 bases and J by 14 bases, and 10 bases separated the two germline ends. CDR1 is MNHEY and CDR2 is SVGAGI in the germline V gene. CDR3: CASSKRGTLHF. CDR3 in DNA: TGTGCCAGCAGTAAACGGGGGACCCTCCACTTT.

This clone was picked up one time. The chain uses TRBV7-8 and TRBJ2-3; no clear D. The CDR3 has 12 residues. Germline V lookup: CDR1 SGHVS, CDR2 FQNEAQ. V lost 5 bases, J lost 4 bases, and 7 bases lay in between. CDR3 protein: CASSQKPDTQYF. CDR3 DNA sequence: TGTGCCAGCAGCCAAAAGCCAGATACGCAGTATTTT.

The chain recombines TRBV7-2 with TRBJ2-7, with TRBD2 identical over 7 bases. Germline V lookup: CDR1 SGHTA, CDR2 FQGNSA. Losses at the gene ends were 5 bases for V and 3 bases for J; bases not matched to a gene: 10. The CDR3 spans 15 residues. The CDR3 reads CASSLTGGGGYEQYF. The CDR3 region has the DNA TGTGCCAGCAGCCTAACGGGAGGTGGCGGCTACGAGCAGTACTTC.

V and J are TRBV28 and TRBJ2-7; 9 nucleotides align to TRBD1. The CDR3 covers 17 residues. CDR1 and CDR2 from the germline V gene are MDHEN and SYDVKM. With 4 bases clipped from V and 0 bases from J, the junction kept 10 bases outside the gene matches. The CDR3 DNA reads as TGTGCCAGCAGTTCCCACACCGGGACAGGGAGCTCCTACGAGCAGTACTTC. Encoded protein: CASSSHTGTGSSYEQYF.

This rearrangement joins TRBV6-1 to TRBJ1-1; possibly TRBD1 for D (6 bases). Germline lookup yields CDR1 MNHNS and CDR2 SASEGT. This CDR3 has 13 residues. Trimming left V 7 bases short and J 4 bases short, with 13 bases between. CDR3 in amino acids: CASKGGGSTEAFF. CDR3 DNA: TGTGCCAGCAAGGGGGGCGGGAGCACTGAAGCTTTCTTT.

This rearrangement joins TRBV12-1 to TRBJ1-2. TRBV12-1 is deemed a pseudogene. The CDR3 is 13 amino acids. CDR3 protein: CASSCDPGDGYTF. CDR3 bases: TGTGCCAGCAGCTGCGACCCGGGGGATGGCTACACCTTC.